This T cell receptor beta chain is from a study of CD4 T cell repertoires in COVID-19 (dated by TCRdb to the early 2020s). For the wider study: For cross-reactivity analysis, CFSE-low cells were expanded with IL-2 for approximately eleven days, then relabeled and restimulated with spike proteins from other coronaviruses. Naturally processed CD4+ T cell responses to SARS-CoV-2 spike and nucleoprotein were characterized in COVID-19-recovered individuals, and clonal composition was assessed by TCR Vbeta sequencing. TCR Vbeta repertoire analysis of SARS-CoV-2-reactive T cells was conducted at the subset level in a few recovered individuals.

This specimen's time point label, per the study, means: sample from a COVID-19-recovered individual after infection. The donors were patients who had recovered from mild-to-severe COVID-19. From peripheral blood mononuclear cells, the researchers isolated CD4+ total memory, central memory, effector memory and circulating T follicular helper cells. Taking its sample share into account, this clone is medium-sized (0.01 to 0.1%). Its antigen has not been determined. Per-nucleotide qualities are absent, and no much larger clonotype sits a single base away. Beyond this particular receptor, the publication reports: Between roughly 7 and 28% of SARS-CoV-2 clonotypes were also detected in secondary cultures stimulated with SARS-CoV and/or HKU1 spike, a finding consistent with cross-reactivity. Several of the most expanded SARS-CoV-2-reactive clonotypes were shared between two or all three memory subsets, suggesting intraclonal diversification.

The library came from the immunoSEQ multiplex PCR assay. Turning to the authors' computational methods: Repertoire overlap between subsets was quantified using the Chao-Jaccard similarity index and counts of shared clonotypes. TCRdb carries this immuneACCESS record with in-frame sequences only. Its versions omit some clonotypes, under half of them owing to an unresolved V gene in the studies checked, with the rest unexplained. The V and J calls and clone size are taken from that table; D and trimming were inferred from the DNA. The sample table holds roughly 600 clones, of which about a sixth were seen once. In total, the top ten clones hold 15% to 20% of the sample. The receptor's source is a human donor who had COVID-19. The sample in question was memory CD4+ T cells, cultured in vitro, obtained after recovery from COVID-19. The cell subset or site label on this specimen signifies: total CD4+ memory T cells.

The nucleotide sequence reads as follows: TGCGCCAGCAGCCACTATTTAGGACACGATGCCTACAATGAGCAGTTCTTC. Its protein product is CASSHYLGHDAYNEQFF. The chain is made from TRBV4-1 and TRBJ2-1; TRBD1 could be the D gene, as 5 bases match. Cut back by 3 bases and 2 bases, the V and J ends lie 17 bases apart. CDR1 and CDR2, per the germline V gene, are MGHRA and YSYEKL. From cysteine to phenylalanine, the CDR3 is 17 amino acids long. Just CDR3 DNA is preserved here, 51 bases in frame from base 1.